The 10 T cell receptor beta chains below all came from one sample that was sequenced in a study of blood T cell repertoires in COVID-19. The method was immunoSEQ multiplex PCR; TCRdb's version includes in-frame clones alone and lacks a portion of them. Of 350,000 to 450,000 clones listed, about 91% are singletons. Source material: peripheral blood. All receptors derive from a woman aged 40 to 49 with COVID-19, enrolled during active disease.

This clone occurred once. The V gene is TRBV27, the J gene TRBJ1-1, with D hard to call. Germline values: CDR1 MNHEY, CDR2 SMNVEV (reference sequence). V dropped 2 bases and J dropped 1 base, with 17 bases sitting between them. The CDR3 is 17 amino acids. The DNA for the CDR3 is TGTGCCAGCAGTTTAGACCGGACCCGAGGGAGGAACACTGAAGCTTTCTTT. This encodes CASSLDRTRGRNTEAFF.

The V call is TRBV27, the J call TRBJ1-1, with D perhaps TRBD1 (5 bases). CDR1 and CDR2 (germline): MNHEY, SMNVEV (reference sequence). The CDR3 is made up of 14 amino acids. V was clipped by 4 bases and J by 4 bases, with 13 bases between them. The CDR3 region has the DNA TGTGCCAGCAGTTCCTCAGGGTTGGTCACTGAAGCTTTCTTT. It encodes CASSSSGLVTEAFF.

This clone was picked up a small number of times. V gene TRBV9 combines with J gene TRBJ1-2; 8 positions agree with TRBD1. Per the germline V gene, CDR1 is SGDLS and CDR2 is YYNGEE. Trimming cost V 3 bases and J 6 bases; bases outside gene matches: 4. This CDR3 has 13 amino acids. CDR3 region: CASSALTGDGYTF. CDR3 in DNA: TGTGCCAGCAGCGCCTTGACAGGGGATGGCTACACCTTC.

The V and J genes are TRBV28 and TRBJ1-5; 7 positions match TRBD1. Germline trimming cut 6 bases from V and 1 base from J; bases unmatched to any gene: 9. The CDR3 totals 16 residues. Germline V gene sequence: CDR1 MDHEN, CDR2 SYDVKM. The CDR3 coding sequence is TGTGCCAGCAGGCCGGAGGGGGCACCCAGCAATCAGCCCCAGCATTTT. This encodes CASRPEGAPSNQPQHF.

This sequence joins TRBV7-2 and TRBJ2-3; 10 bases fit TRBD2. The V gene's germline CDR1 is SGHTA and CDR2 FQGNSA. With 5 bases clipped from V and 4 bases from J, the junction kept 12 bases outside the gene matches. This CDR3 is built from 17 residues. The CDR3 DNA reads TGTGCCAGCAGCCAAAGCGGGAGGGCCTTTCCCCCAGATACGCAGTATTTT. Its protein product is CASSQSGRAFPPDTQYF. The full variable domain, rest sourced from reference TRBV7-2 and TRBJ2-3, is GAGVSQSPSNKVTEKGKDVELRCDPISGHTALYWYRQSLGQGLEFLIYFQGNSAPDKSGLPSDRFSAERTGGSVSTLTIQRTQQEDSAVYLCASSQSGRAFPPDTQYFGPGTRLTVL.

The chain uses TRBV6-6 and TRBJ1-1; D is uncertain. Germline-derived CDR1 and CDR2 are MNHNY and SVGAGI (reference sequence). The CDR3 runs 15 residues. Trimming removed 2 bases from V and 1 base from J, with 11 bases in between. The CDR3 nucleotides are TGTGCCAGCAGTTACCCCCCCGAGGGGAACACTGAAGCTTTCTTT. It translates to CASSYPPEGNTEAFF.

For this clone: A junction boundary mismatches the germline segment, possibly from a read error. The V gene is TRBV7-7, the J gene TRBJ2-1; 8 bases are shared with TRBD2. The germline CDR1 and CDR2 sequences are SSHAT and FNYEAQ (reference sequence). The CDR3 runs 16 residues. CDR3 bases: TGTGCTAGCAGCCCTTCACTAGCGGAAGTTAACAATGAGCAGTTCTTC. Residues: CASSPSLAEVNNEQFF.

This chain links TRBV10-3 with TRBJ2-5, with TRBD1 identical over 7 bases. The trim removed 3 bases at V and 8 bases at J, leaving 6 bases unmatched. The CDR3 is made up of 13 amino acids. The V gene's germline CDR1 is ENHRY and CDR2 SYGVKD. Here the CDR3 DNA reads TGTGCCATCAGTGACACAGGGGTGCCCACCCAGTACTTC. The encoded protein is CAISDTGVPTQYF.

The V and J genes are TRBV3-1 (or the pseudogene TRBV3-2) and TRBJ1-1, with D maybe TRBD1 (5 bases). Between the trimmed V and J ends, which lost 1 base and 0 bases, there was a span of 12 bases. The CDR3 sequence is 16 residues long. Germline CDR1 LGHDT, CDR2 YNNKEL (reference sequence). CDR3 sequence: CASSQGGTRVNTEAFF. As DNA, the CDR3 is TGTGCCAGCAGCCAAGGGGGGACTCGTGTGAACACTGAAGCTTTCTTT.

This chain uses TRBV7-9 with TRBJ1-1; D possibly corresponds to TRBD1 (5 bases). CDR3 length equals 15 residues. The germline CDR1 and CDR2 sequences are SEHNR and FQNEAQ (reference sequence). V was trimmed by 1 base and J by 5 bases, leaving 14 bases between them. The CDR3 reads CASSLGYGGGTEAFF. Here the CDR3 DNA reads TGTGCCAGCAGCTTAGGGTATGGGGGAGGGACTGAAGCTTTCTTT.